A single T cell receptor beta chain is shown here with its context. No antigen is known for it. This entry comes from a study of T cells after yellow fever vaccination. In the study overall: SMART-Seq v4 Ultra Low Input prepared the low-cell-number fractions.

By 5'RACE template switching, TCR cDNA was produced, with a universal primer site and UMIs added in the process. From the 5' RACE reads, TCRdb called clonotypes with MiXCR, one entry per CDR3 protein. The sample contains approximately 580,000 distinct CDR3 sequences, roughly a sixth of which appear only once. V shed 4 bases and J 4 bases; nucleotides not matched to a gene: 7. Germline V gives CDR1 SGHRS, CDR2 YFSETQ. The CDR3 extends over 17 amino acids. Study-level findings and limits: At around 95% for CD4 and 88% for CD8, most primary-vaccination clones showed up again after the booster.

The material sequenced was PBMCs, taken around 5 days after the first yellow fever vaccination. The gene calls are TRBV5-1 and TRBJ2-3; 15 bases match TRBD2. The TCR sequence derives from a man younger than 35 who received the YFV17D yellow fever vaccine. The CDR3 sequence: CASSNGLAGGHADTQYF. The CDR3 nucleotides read TGCGCCAGCAGCAACGGACTAGCGGGGGGGCACGCAGATACGCAGTATTTT.